The 6 T cell receptor beta chains reported below all come from one sample, sequenced in a study of blood T cell repertoires in COVID-19. The method was immunoSEQ multiplex PCR; TCRdb's version includes in-frame clones alone and lacks a portion of them. Of about 140,000 clones listed, approximately 88% were seen once; the top ten hold 4.5% to 5.5%. Sequencing was carried out using PBMCs or T cells enriched from blood (not recorded which). Receptors originate from a man between 40 and 49 years old with acute COVID-19.

CDR3 bases: TGTGCCAGCAGTTTAGCGCTTCCTAACGAGCAGTTCTTC. Its translation: CASSLALPNEQFF. V usage is TRBV12-3 or TRBV12-4 and J usage is TRBJ2-1; D unresolved. V was clipped by 0 bases and J by 10 bases, with 10 bases between them. There are 13 residues in the CDR3.

V is TRBV2 and J is TRBJ2-1; D uncertain. Trimming stripped 2 bases from V and 10 bases from J, with 9 bases between. There are 12 residues in the CDR3. CDR1 is SNHLY, CDR2 FYNNEI, per germline. CDR3 DNA sequence: TGTGCCAGCAGTGAAACACACACCGAGCAGTTCTTC. This translates into CASSETHTEQFF.

This clone was seen only once. The chain carries TRBV5-4 and TRBJ1-2, with TRBD1 matching 9 bases. This CDR3 has 16 residues. Germline V gives CDR1 SGHNT, CDR2 YYREEE (reference sequence). V dropped 4 bases and J dropped 4; count of bases not matched to a gene: 11. CDR3 protein: CASSPSPGQGSYGYTF. The CDR3, as DNA: TGTGCCAGCAGCCCGTCACCCGGACAGGGGAGCTATGGCTACACCTTC. Using reference TRBV5-4 and TRBJ1-2 for the parts outside the CDR3, the full variable domain is ETGVTQSPTHLIKTRGQQVTLRCSSQSGHNTVSWYQQALGQGPQFIFQYYREEENGRGNFPPRFSGLQFPNYSSELNVNALELDDSALYLCASSPSPGQGSYGYTFGSGTRLTVV.

V is TRBV4-3 and J is TRBJ1-1, with TRBD1 matching over 7 bases. CDR3 size: 15 residues. After removal of 4 bases from V and 5 bases from J, the junction contained 10 bases not matched to a gene. Per the germline V gene, CDR1 is LGHNA and CDR2 is YSLEER. CDR3: CASSPTTGPRTEAFF. For the CDR3, the DNA is TGCGCCAGCAGCCCGACGACAGGGCCCAGGACTGAAGCTTTCTTT.

This sequence joins TRBV4-3 and TRBJ2-1, with D perhaps TRBD2 (5 bases). CDR1 and CDR2 from the germline V gene are LGHNA and YSLEER. This CDR3 spans 16 amino acids. Trimming took 1 base from V and 4 from J, leaving 14 bases between them. CDR3 DNA: TGCGCCAGCAGCCAAGGGGTGGCGGGTGCATACAATGAGCAGTTCTTC. This sequence encodes CASSQGVAGAYNEQFF.

The chain is built from TRBV9 and TRBJ1-1; D is unclear. The V end lost 0 bases, the J end lost 1 base, and 7 bases lay between the germline ends. CDR1 and CDR2 from the germline V gene are SGDLS and YYNGEE. The CDR3 extends over 14 amino acids. CDR3 bases: TGTGCCAGCAGCGTAGGAGGGAAGAACACTGAAGCTTTCTTT. This translates into CASSVGGKNTEAFF.